The clone carrying this T cell receptor beta chain appeared a few times. The sample is drawn from a study of blood T cells in healthy people across ages. Every sample yielded at least 6 million isolated PBMCs. A second 7 to 11 cycle PCR used barcoded and J-beta primers. Each of the samples gave a minimum of 2.5 million paired-end reads that contained CDR3. TCRdb called the 5' RACE reads again in MiXCR, with one record for every CDR3 protein. The repertoire holds roughly 680,000 distinct CDR3 sequences, over 45% seen once, with roughly 34% in the top ten. This CDR3 comprises 13 residues. V lost 3 bases and J 4 bases, leaving 8 bases between the germline ends. The V gene's germline CDR1 is LNHNV and CDR2 YYDKDF (reference sequence).

This TCR was sampled from a woman aged 55 to 70 in good health. The sample taken for sequencing was blood. This sequence joins TRBV15 and TRBJ2-3; no clear D gene. The chain's CDR3 is CATSRRFSDTQYF. DNA for the CDR3: TGTGCCACCAGCAGGAGGTTTTCAGATACGCAGTATTTT.